The 16 T cell receptor beta chains below all came from one sample that was sequenced in a study of lymphopenia after photon versus proton radiotherapy. Repertoires were generated with immunoSEQ multiplex PCR, while TCRdb's copy carries only in-frame clones and drops some. The table records about 15,000 clones, 70% to 90% of them present only once. The sequences come from peripheral blood, collected from a patient treated with proton-based radiotherapy. All receptors derive from a man in his 70s with pancreatic cancer.

This chain uses TRBV11-2 with TRBJ2-5; no clear D. The CDR3 runs to 15 residues. In germline, CDR1 is SGHAT, CDR2 FQNNGV. V lost 0 bases to trimming and J lost 1 base, with 9 bases between them. The CDR3 nucleotides read TGTGCCAGCAGCTTAGATGGGCAGTCCCAAGAGACCCAGTACTTC. This encodes CASSLDGQSQETQYF.

The rearrangement links TRBV5-4 to TRBJ2-1, with TRBD2 matching over 7 bases. The V and J ends lost 0 bases and 0 bases, in that order; junction bases with no gene match: 3. The germline V gene has CDR1 SGHNT and CDR2 YYREEE (reference sequence). There are 16 residues in the CDR3. The CDR3 bases are TGTGCCAGCAGCTTGGATCTAGCGGACTCCTACAATGAGCAGTTCTTC. Protein: CASSLDLADSYNEQFF.

This rearrangement joins TRBV7-2 to TRBJ2-7, with a tentative D call TRBD2 (5 bases). Trimming took 3 bases from V and 2 from J, leaving 8 bases between them. CDR3 length: 13 amino acids. Looked up from germline, CDR1 is SGHTA and CDR2 is FQGNSA. The CDR3 coding sequence is TGTGCCAGCAGCTTTTCGGGAACCTACGAGCAGTACTTC. It encodes CASSFSGTYEQYF.

The chain couples TRBV11-3 to TRBJ2-5; D is perhaps TRBD2 (7 bases). V was pared by 5 bases and J by 2 bases, with 18 bases between. Germline V gene lookup returns CDR1 SGHNT and CDR2 YENEEA. The length of the CDR3 is 16 residues. The CDR3 loop is CASSPRGGQGQETQYF. The DNA for the CDR3 is TGTGCCAGCAGCCCTAGGGGGGGGCAGGGACAAGAGACCCAGTACTTC.

This chain connects TRBV7-9 to TRBJ2-7; 7 nucleotides match TRBD2. Trimming at V came to 3 bases and at J to 1 base, leaving 0 bases not matched to a gene. The germline CDR1 and CDR2 sequences are SEHNR and FQNEAQ (reference sequence). CDR3 size: 13 residues. As DNA, the CDR3 is TGTGCCAGCAGCTTGCGGGAGTCCTACGAGCAGTACTTC. Its protein is CASSLRESYEQYF.

This rearrangement joins TRBV11-2 to TRBJ2-2; TRBD2 matches 16 bases. The CDR3 loop spans 17 amino acids. The germline CDR1 and CDR2 sequences are SGHAT and FQNNGV. V lost 5 bases to trimming and J lost 6 bases; unmatched junction nucleotides: 6. In nucleotides, the CDR3 is TGTGCCAGCAGCATGGGGACTAGCGGGAGGGGCGCCGGGGAGCTGTTTTTT. Its protein is CASSMGTSGRGAGELFF.

CDR3 protein: CATLDRDKENTEAFF. In DNA, the CDR3 is TGTGCCACCCTAGACAGGGATAAGGAGAACACTGAAGCTTTCTTT. This chain uses TRBV10-3 with TRBJ1-1, with 7 bases fitting TRBD1. Trimming cost V 10 bases and J 1 base; bases outside gene matches: 12. Per germline, CDR1 ENHRY and CDR2 SYGVKD. The CDR3 length is 15 residues.

The CDR3 loop reads CASSLTGESPLHF. The DNA of the CDR3 is TGTGCCAGCAGCTTAACAGGGGAGTCACCCCTCCACTTT. This rearrangement joins TRBV7-3 to TRBJ1-6; maybe TRBD1 (5 bases). The germline CDR1 and CDR2 sequences are SGHTA and FQGTGA. This CDR3 has 13 amino acids. Trimming stripped 0 bases from V and 10 bases from J, with 7 bases between.

The V call is TRBV29-1, the J call TRBJ2-1; D may be TRBD1 or TRBD2 (5 bases each). The V and J ends lost 7 bases and 5 bases respectively, with 27 bases between them. This CDR3 region has 17 residues. The V gene's germline CDR1 is SQVTM and CDR2 ANQGSEA. This chain's CDR3 is CSAHPPRDLRGNNEQFF. The CDR3 coding sequence is TGCAGCGCCCACCCGCCCAGGGACCTTAGGGGCAACAATGAGCAGTTCTTC.

This chain links TRBV5-4 with TRBJ2-3; D not resolved. V gave up 1 base and J gave up 2 bases, with 14 bases separating them. CDR3 length: 16 amino acids. The germline V gene encodes CDR1 SGHNT and CDR2 YYREEE (reference sequence). CDR3 sequence: CASSLPWAKSTDTQYF. CDR3 coding DNA: TGTGCCAGCAGCTTGCCCTGGGCAAAGTCCACAGATACGCAGTATTTT.

This sequence joins TRBV6-5 and TRBJ2-7, with a possible D match to TRBD1 (5 bases). V was pared by 6 bases and J by 4 bases, with 10 bases between. CDR1 and CDR2 from the germline V gene are MNHEY and SVGAGI. The CDR3 loop spans 12 amino acids. CDR3 in DNA: TGTGCCAGCAGGGGAAGGGGTTACGAGCAGTACTTC. Its protein is CASRGRGYEQYF.

The chain is built from TRBV7-7 and TRBJ2-2, with 10 bases that match TRBD1. Germline trimming cut 5 bases from V and 5 bases from J; bases unmatched to any gene: 5. CDR3 length: 15 amino acids. CDR1 SSHAT and CDR2 FNYEAQ come from the germline V gene (reference sequence). The CDR3 nucleotides are TGTGCCAGCAGCAGTAGGACAGGGGGTACCGGGGAGCTGTTTTTT. The encoded protein is CASSSRTGGTGELFF.

The chain combines TRBV11-2 with TRBJ1-4, with D unresolved. The CDR3 is 17 amino acids. V lost 1 base, J lost 3 bases, and 15 bases lay in between. Germline assignment: CDR1 SGHAT and CDR2 FQNNGV. The CDR3 sequence is CASSLGFTGRANEKLFF. CDR3 bases: TGTGCCAGCAGCTTAGGGTTTACCGGGAGAGCTAATGAAAAACTGTTTTTT.

The rearrangement links TRBV19 to TRBJ2-3, with 15 bases lining up with TRBD2. Germline lookup yields CDR1 LNHDA and CDR2 SQIVND (reference sequence). After removal of 2 bases from V and 3 bases from J, the junction contained 6 bases not matched to a gene. The CDR3 loop spans 18 amino acids. This CDR3 is CASSILGLAGGGTDTQYF. The CDR3 nucleotides read TGTGCCAGTAGTATATTAGGACTAGCGGGAGGGGGGACAGATACGCAGTATTTT.

The chain combines TRBV11-2 with TRBJ2-4; TRBD2 might be the D (7 bases). The V gene's germline CDR1 is SGHAT and CDR2 FQNNGV. V was cut by 10 bases and J by 1 base, with 23 bases left in between. The CDR3 is 17 amino acids. The chain's CDR3 is CATRNEGGRGAKNIQYF. The CDR3 DNA is TGTGCCACCCGCAACGAGGGGGGGAGGGGCGCCAAAAACATTCAGTACTTC.

This clone was seen once. The chain carries TRBV5-6 and TRBJ1-1; a possible D gene is TRBD1 (5 bases). The CDR3 loop spans 14 amino acids. Trimming took 4 bases from V and 3 from J, leaving 13 bases between them. The germline V gene has CDR1 SGHDT and CDR2 YYEEEE. This CDR3 reads CASSPYRFYTEAFF. The CDR3 DNA reads TGTGCCAGCAGCCCGTACAGGTTTTACACTGAAGCTTTCTTT.